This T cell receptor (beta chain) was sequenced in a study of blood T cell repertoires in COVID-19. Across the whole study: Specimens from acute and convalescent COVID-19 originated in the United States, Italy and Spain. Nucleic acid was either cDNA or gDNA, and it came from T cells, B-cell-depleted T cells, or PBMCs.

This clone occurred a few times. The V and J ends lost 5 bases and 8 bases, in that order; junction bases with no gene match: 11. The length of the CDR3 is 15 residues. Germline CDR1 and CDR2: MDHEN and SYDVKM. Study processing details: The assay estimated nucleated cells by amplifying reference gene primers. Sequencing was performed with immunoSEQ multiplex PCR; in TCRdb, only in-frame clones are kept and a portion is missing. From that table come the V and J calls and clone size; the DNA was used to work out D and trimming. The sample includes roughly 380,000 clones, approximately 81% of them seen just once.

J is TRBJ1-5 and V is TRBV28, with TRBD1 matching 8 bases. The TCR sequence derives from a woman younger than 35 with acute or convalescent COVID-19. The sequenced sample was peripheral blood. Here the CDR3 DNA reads TGTGCCAGCAGTCCTATTGGACAGGGAGGGAAGCCCCAGCATTTT. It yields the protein CASSPIGQGGKPQHF. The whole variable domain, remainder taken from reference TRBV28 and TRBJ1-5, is DVKVTQSSRYLVKRTGEKVFLECVQDMDHENMFWYRQDPGLGLRLIYFSYDVKMKEKGDIPEGYSVSREKKERFSLILESASTNQTSMYLCASSPIGQGGKPQHFGDGTRLSIL.